This T cell receptor (beta chain) was identified during a study of beta chain features in type 1 diabetes. Every donor had blood drawn once into heparin, around 120 mL on average. Sorting with CD45RO/CCR7/CD25/CD127/CD95/CD27 yielded naive, central memory, regulatory and stem-like memory CD4+ cells. Regarding the study as a whole: Patients with Type 1 diabetes showed moderately but significantly shorter TCRB CDR3s in all four CD4+ subsets. Type 1 diabetes patients showed fewer insertions and more deletions at VDJ junctions.

Germline V gene lookup returns CDR1 SGDLS and CDR2 YYNGEE. This CDR3 is 15 amino acids long. V was clipped by 0 bases and J by 7 bases, with 13 bases between them. This clone was detected a few times. As yet, its antigen is unknown. Every bit of the isolated RNA underwent reverse transcription, so sequencing read expressed TCRB transcripts. Using immunoSEQ multiplex PCR, the repertoire was profiled, and TCRdb retains in-frame clones only, with some absent. The data contain a few hundred thousand clones, 20% of them seen just once; the ten biggest clones take up 0.028%. V gene TRBV9 combines with J gene TRBJ2-2; D is possibly TRBD2 (6 bases). Sequenced input: naive CD4+ T cells from blood. This receptor was taken from a middle-aged woman with type 1 diabetes. CDR3 DNA sequence: TGTGCCAGCAGCGTAGATCGCACGCGGGACGGGGAGCTGTTTTTT. This gives the protein CASSVDRTRDGELFF. Combining the CDR3 with reference TRBV9 and TRBJ2-2 gives the whole variable domain DSGVTQTPKHLITATGQRVTLRCSPRSGDLSVYWYQQSLDQGLQFLIQYYNGEERAKGNILERFSAQQFPDLHSELNLSSLELGDSALYFCASSVDRTRDGELFFGEGSRLTVL.